The next 15 T cell receptor beta chains were all read from a single sample in a study of human T cells and chemical hapten exposure. Time point in this sample: pre-sensitization, week 0. As for treatment: therapeutic diphenylcyclopropenone sensitization with weekly scalp DPC. Total RNA came from unfractionated whole blood. Using its own MiXCR run on the RACE reads, TCRdb lists one record per CDR3 protein. The sample carries tens of thousands of distinct CDR3 sequences, over 9% recorded once. The material was whole blood, obtained in connection with sensitization to the hapten diphenylcyclopropenone (DPC). All receptors come from a man aged 45-65 years with alopecia areata. Some clones in this sample may be carry-over from other donors' samples.

At least ten counts were recorded for this clonotype. J is TRBJ2-3 and V is TRBV11-2; D gene uncertain. The CDR3 consists of 16 residues. Germline loops: CDR1 SGHAT, CDR2 FQNNGV. Deletions cut 5 bases from V and 5 bases from J, with 20 bases between. CDR3 residues: CASSPNSGLTRDTQYF. In DNA, the CDR3 is TGTGCCAGCAGCCCTAATTCGGGCCTAACCCGAGATACGCAGTATTTT.

This chain connects TRBV25-1 to TRBJ2-7; the D gene could be TRBD1 or TRBD2 (5 bases each). The CDR3 is made up of 11 amino acids. Trimming left V 3 bases short and J 6 bases short, with 6 bases between. Germline CDR1 is MGHDK and CDR2 is SYGVNS. Here the CDR3 DNA reads TGTGCCAGCAGTGATGGGGGCGAGCAGTACTTC. This sequence encodes CASSDGGEQYF.

This clonotype came up many times. The CDR3, as DNA: TGCGCCAGCAGCTCCACCCCTGCGATGTCCTACGAGCAGTACTTC. It translates to CASSSTPAMSYEQYF. The chain employs TRBV5-1 and TRBJ2-7; D is undetermined. V was shortened by 3 bases and J by 1 base, with 14 bases between the two germline ends. The CDR3 sequence is 15 residues long. Germline V gives CDR1 SGHRS, CDR2 YFSETQ.

A few counts support this clonotype. The CDR3 reads CASSFQGLHEQFF. The CDR3 region has the DNA TGTGCCAGCAGCTTCCAGGGTCTCCATGAGCAGTTCTTC. This chain links TRBV11-2 with TRBJ2-1, with D possibly being TRBD1 (5 bases). The V gene's germline CDR1 is SGHAT and CDR2 FQNNGV. This CDR3 is 13 amino acids long. Trimming stripped 3 bases from V and 8 bases from J, with 11 bases between.

This clonotype has a single count. This chain links TRBV12-3 or TRBV12-4 with TRBJ2-1, with a possible D match to TRBD2 (6 bases). CDR3 size: 12 residues. Trimming removed 3 bases from V and 8 bases from J, with 8 bases in between. CDR3 coding DNA: TGTGCCAGCAGTTTTCAGCGGGATGAGCAGTTCTTC. Translating it yields CASSFQRDEQFF.

As regards this clonotype: This may come from a read error, since a much larger clone is one base off. The chain links TRBV12-5 to TRBJ1-6, with D uncertain. Trimming stripped 3 bases from V and 1 base from J, with 7 bases between. Germline V lookup: CDR1 LGHNT, CDR2 FRNRAP. The CDR3 is 15 amino acids. The CDR3 reads CASGLDGSYNSPLHF. The CDR3 region has the DNA TGTGCTAGTGGTTTAGACGGTTCCTATAATTCACCCCTCCACTTT.

This clonotype was found many times. This chain links TRBV4-1 with TRBJ2-7; D might be TRBD1 (6 bases). Trimming stripped 0 bases from V and 2 bases from J, with 11 bases between. CDR1 and CDR2 (germline): MGHRA, YSYEKL. CDR3 length: 15 residues. The CDR3 coding sequence is TGCGCCAGCAGCCAAGAGGGGGCCGGACCCTACGAGCAGTACTTC. This codes for CASSQEGAGPYEQYF.

This clonotype was observed many times. CDR3: CSAILTSGYYNEQFF. The CDR3 DNA follows: TGCAGTGCTATCCTAACTAGCGGGTACTACAATGAGCAGTTCTTC. V and J are TRBV20-1 and TRBJ2-1, with 9 bases fitting TRBD2. The trim removed 4 bases at V and 3 bases at J, leaving 7 bases unmatched. CDR3 length equals 15 residues. CDR1 DFQATT and CDR2 SNEGSKA come from the germline V gene (reference sequence).

This clonotype was counted at least ten times. This chain connects TRBV3-1 to TRBJ1-5; D ambiguous. V was pared by 5 bases and J by 3 bases, with 11 bases between. This CDR3 has 14 amino acids. Germline values: CDR1 LGHDT, CDR2 YNNKEL (reference sequence). The CDR3 sequence: CASSGDGTNQPQHF. CDR3 bases: TGTGCCAGCAGCGGTGACGGAACCAATCAGCCCCAGCATTTT.

This clonotype was seen repeatedly, ten times or more. The chain combines TRBV11-2 with TRBJ2-7; TRBD2 matches at 14 bases. After removal of 5 bases from V and 6 bases from J, the junction contained 12 bases not matched to a gene. The CDR3 consists of 17 residues. CDR1 is SGHAT and CDR2 is FQNNGV in the germline V gene. DNA for the CDR3: TGTGCCAGCAGCCCACTTAGGACTAGCGGGAGGAAAGGCGAGCAGTACTTC. It codes for CASSPLRTSGRKGEQYF.

This clonotype has at least ten counts. The chain employs TRBV7-8 and TRBJ1-1, with 7 bases aligning to TRBD1. Germline-derived CDR1 and CDR2 are SGHVS and FQNEAQ. The length of the CDR3 is 14 residues. With 4 bases clipped from V and 4 bases from J, the junction kept 6 bases outside the gene matches. The CDR3 nucleotides read TGTGCCAGCAGCTCGACAGGGTTGGGCACTGAAGCTTTCTTT. Translation: CASSSTGLGTEAFF.

This clonotype has only a few counts. The rearrangement joins TRBV28 to TRBJ1-2, with D perhaps matching TRBD1 (6 bases). V was cut by 6 bases and J by 5 bases, with 16 bases left in between. Germline-derived CDR1 and CDR2 are MDHEN and SYDVKM. This CDR3 is 14 amino acids long. CDR3 in DNA: TGTGCCAGCAGCGGGGGCTACTCCCTGTATGGCTACACCTTC. Protein product: CASSGGYSLYGYTF.

This clonotype was counted only a few times. The chain joins TRBV25-1 to TRBJ2-3; TRBD2 matches at 10 bases. The CDR3 covers 17 residues. The germline CDR1 and CDR2 sequences are MGHDK and SYGVNS. Germline trimming cut 2 bases from V and 2 bases from J; bases unmatched to any gene: 7. The CDR3 loop reads CASSEQSGRVITDTQYF. CDR3 DNA sequence: TGTGCCAGCAGTGAACAAAGCGGGAGGGTGATCACAGATACGCAGTATTTT.

At least ten counts were recorded for this clonotype. The chain has TRBV5-5 and TRBJ1-5; possible D gene TRBD1, 5 bases. The germline V gene encodes CDR1 SGHKS and CDR2 YYEKEE (reference sequence). V was shortened by 4 bases and J by 5 bases, with 16 bases between the two germline ends. This CDR3 has 15 amino acids. CDR3 loop: CASSPTVVRDQPQHF. The CDR3 coding sequence is TGTGCCAGCAGCCCGACAGTCGTTCGGGATCAGCCCCAGCATTTT.

The sample holds many counts of this clonotype. V and J are TRBV6-5 and TRBJ2-1, with D possibly TRBD1 on 6 matching bases. The germline CDR1 and CDR2 sequences are MNHEY and SVGAGI. The CDR3 has 13 residues. The ends were cut back, 7 bases at V and 6 bases at J, with 13 bases in the middle. The CDR3 bases are TGTGCCAGCAACGAACAGGGTAGCAATGAGCAGTTCTTC. Translation gives CASNEQGSNEQFF.